Below are 22 T cell receptor beta chains sequenced from a single sample in a study of T cells in Graves' hyperthyroidism and ophthalmopathy (dated by TCRdb to between 2018 and 2021). Receptors were amplified or captured by multiplex PCR. These reads were obtained on an Illumina HiSeq 2000. TCR beta CDR3 regions were amplified from RNA transcripts. The first round of RT-PCR for the TCR CDR3 was performed with the HTBI primer set and the Qiagen OneStep RT-PCR kit. TCRdb reprocessing: public reads trimmed at Q25 with fastp, clones called with MiXCR, in-frame beta chains kept. Entries that share a CDR3 protein sequence are merged under the most common genes and DNA. This sample holds 450,000 to 650,000 distinct CDR3 sequences; about a fifth were observed only once. The top ten clonotypes cover about 26% of the sample. Sequenced material: blood. These receptors were obtained from a man aged 18 to 29 with Graves' hyperthyroidism.

This clonotype was seen at least ten times. The rearrangement links TRBV12-3 or TRBV12-4 to TRBJ2-2; D not certain. V was cut by 3 bases and J by 5 bases, with 7 bases left in between. CDR3 length: 13 residues. The CDR3 region is CASSFRITGELFF. As DNA, the CDR3 is TGTGCCAGCAGTTTCCGGATTACCGGGGAGCTGTTTTTT.

This clonotype was picked up many times. The genes are TRBV27 and TRBJ1-5, with D hard to call. The germline gives CDR1 MNHEY, CDR2 SMNVEV (reference sequence). V was cut by 3 bases and J by 3 bases, with 6 bases left in between. This CDR3 contains 13 residues. As DNA, the CDR3 is TGTGCCAGCAGTTTGAATGACAATCAGCCCCAGCATTTT. Protein sequence: CASSLNDNQPQHF.

At least ten counts were recorded for this clonotype. The chain combines TRBV5-1 with TRBJ2-7; 7 bases fit TRBD1. Germline V CDR1 and CDR2: SGHRS, YFSETQ. CDR3 size: 15 residues. J lost 2 bases, V lost 0 bases, and 5 bases had no gene match. The CDR3 sequence: CASSLGDRVTYEQYF. CDR3 nucleotide sequence: TGCGCCAGCAGCTTGGGAGACAGGGTCACCTACGAGCAGTACTTC.

This rearrangement joins TRBV7-3 to TRBJ2-5; 8 bases fit TRBD2. Germline lookup yields CDR1 SGHTA and CDR2 FQGTGA. V lost 7 bases, J lost 6 bases, and 7 bases stayed unmatched. The CDR3 loop spans 13 amino acids. The CDR3 sequence: CASTLSGRQTQYF. The CDR3 DNA is TGTGCCAGCACCCTAAGCGGGAGACAGACCCAGTACTTC. The full variable domain, completed using reference TRBV7-3 and TRBJ2-5, is GAGVSQTPSNKVTEKGKYVELRCDPISGHTALYWYRQSLGQGPEFLIYFQGTGAADDSGLPNDRFFAVRPEGSVSTLKIQRTERGDSAVYLCASTLSGRQTQYFGPGTRLLVL.

This clonotype was picked up many times. The chain recombines TRBV24-1 with TRBJ1-5; 7 positions agree with TRBD1. CDR1 is KGHDR, CDR2 SFDVKD, per germline. The CDR3 has 15 amino acids. V trimming: 4 bases; J trimming: 4 bases; junction bases outside the gene matches: 6. Here the CDR3 DNA reads TGTGCCACCAGTGACCCCGGACAGGATAATCAGCCCCAGCATTTT. Protein sequence: CATSDPGQDNQPQHF.

This clonotype showed up many times. This sequence joins TRBV2 and TRBJ1-2; 9 nucleotides align to TRBD1. Germline CDR1 reads SNHLY; CDR2 reads FYNNEI. With V trimmed by 3 bases and J by 7 bases, 9 bases remained unmatched. This CDR3 is 15 amino acids long. The DNA of the CDR3 is TGTGCCAGCAGTGATGAGGACAGGGGATATCCTGGCTACACCTTC. Its translation: CASSDEDRGYPGYTF.

This rearrangement joins TRBV27 to TRBJ2-7; 8 bases map to TRBD2. This CDR3 comprises 14 residues. The V segment lost 4 bases and the J segment 3 bases; nucleotides outside the gene matches: 5. CDR1 and CDR2 from the germline V gene are MNHEY and SMNVEV (reference sequence). As DNA, the CDR3 is TGTGCCAGCAGTTCCGCGGGAGGTTTCTACGAGCAGTACTTC. This encodes CASSSAGGFYEQYF.

This clonotype was detected many times. The gene calls are TRBV5-1 and TRBJ1-1; D might be TRBD1 (6 bases). The CDR3 has 13 amino acids. V was cut by 4 bases and J by 6 bases, with 13 bases left in between. Per the germline V gene, CDR1 is SGHRS and CDR2 is YFSETQ. CDR3 nucleotide sequence: TGCGCCAGCAGCCCTGGAAGGGGGGCTGAAGCTTTCTTT. This translates into CASSPGRGAEAFF.

This clonotype has a count of ten or more. The gene calls are TRBV7-2 and TRBJ2-7; TRBD2 agrees at 7 bases. The CDR3 contains 14 residues. With 7 bases clipped from V and 0 bases from J, the junction kept 6 bases outside the gene matches. Germline values: CDR1 SGHTA, CDR2 FQGNSA. CDR3: CASTPGTTSYEQYF. The CDR3 DNA is TGTGCCAGCACCCCCGGGACTACCTCCTACGAGCAGTACTTC.

This sequence joins TRBV20-1 and TRBJ2-2; D is unclear. The CDR3 extends over 12 amino acids. Germline assignment: CDR1 DFQATT and CDR2 SNEGSKA (reference sequence). V shed 6 bases and J shed 9 bases, with 14 bases lying between them. CDR3 amino acids: CSASGPGRELFF. The CDR3 DNA is TGCAGTGCAAGTGGGCCGGGCCGGGAGCTGTTTTTT.

This clonotype was counted at least ten times. The chain employs TRBV15 and TRBJ1-2, with D possibly TRBD1 on 6 matching bases. This CDR3 has 13 amino acids. V was pared by 5 bases and J by 4 bases, with 11 bases between. Germline lookup yields CDR1 LNHNV and CDR2 YYDKDF (reference sequence). The CDR3 coding sequence is TGTGCCACCAGCCCCGACAGGATCTATGGCTACACCTTC. This encodes CATSPDRIYGYTF.

This clonotype was seen at least ten times. This chain joins TRBV2 and TRBJ2-5, with D maybe TRBD2 (6 bases). V was clipped by 5 bases and J by 5 bases, with 18 bases between them. Germline V lookup: CDR1 SNHLY, CDR2 FYNNEI. This CDR3 comprises 15 residues. In DNA, the CDR3 is TGTGCCAGCAGTCGGGCCCTTCCGGGAGTTGAGACCCAGTACTTC. This encodes CASSRALPGVETQYF. The full variable domain, with the rest looked up from reference TRBV2 and TRBJ2-5, is EPEVTQTPSHQVTQMGQEVILRCVPISNHLYFYWYRQILGQKVEFLVSFYNNEISEKSEIFDDQFSVERPDGSNFTLKIRSTKLEDSAMYFCASSRALPGVETQYFGPGTRLLVL.

This clonotype was found many times. The chain recombines TRBV11-2 with TRBJ1-1, with D uncertain. This CDR3 spans 15 amino acids. Trimming took 1 base from V and 1 from J, leaving 10 bases between them. CDR1 and CDR2 from the germline V gene are SGHAT and FQNNGV. The CDR3 bases are TGTGCCAGCAGCTTAGGTGCCTTCTCGAACACTGAAGCTTTCTTT. The encoded protein is CASSLGAFSNTEAFF.

The CDR3 here is CASSLIAGSRETQYF. CDR3 sequence (DNA): TGTGCCAGCAGTTTAATCGCGGGAAGTCGAGAGACCCAGTACTTC. The rearrangement links TRBV28 to TRBJ2-5; weak D call: TRBD2 (6 bases). Trimming took 2 bases from V and 4 from J, leaving 14 bases between them. The germline V gene encodes CDR1 MDHEN and CDR2 SYDVKM. The CDR3 contains 15 residues.

At least ten counts were recorded for this clonotype. J is TRBJ2-7 and V is TRBV12-3 or TRBV12-4, with 7 bases identical to TRBD1. CDR3 length: 15 residues. The J segment lost 5 bases and the V segment lost 2 bases, leaving 9 bases of the junction unmatched. CDR3 DNA sequence: TGTGCCAGCAGTTTATACGCGACAGGGTACCACGAGCAGTACTTC. The encoded protein is CASSLYATGYHEQYF.

This clonotype was picked up many times. The rearrangement uses TRBV19 and TRBJ1-2; no definite D call. Germline CDR1 LNHDA, CDR2 SQIVND (reference sequence). The CDR3 is 12 amino acids. V was trimmed by 5 bases and J by 3 bases, leaving 7 bases between them. CDR3 sequence (DNA): TGTGCCAGTAGTCTTCCGGACTATGGCTACACCTTC. Translation: CASSLPDYGYTF.

This clonotype was recorded at least ten times. The chain employs TRBV29-1 and TRBJ2-7; 7 bases agree with TRBD1. CDR3 length: 12 amino acids. The J segment lost 8 bases and the V segment lost 1 base, leaving 5 bases of the junction unmatched. The germline V gene has CDR1 SQVTM and CDR2 ANQGSEA. The CDR3 DNA follows: TGCAGCGTTGAAGGGTTGGGACAGCAGCAGTACTTC. Encoded protein: CSVEGLGQQQYF.

The gene calls are TRBV30 and TRBJ1-5; 10 nucleotides align to TRBD1. V shed 2 bases and J 6 bases; nucleotides not matched to a gene: 10. Germline values: CDR1 GTSNPN, CDR2 SVGIG (reference sequence). The CDR3 runs to 16 residues. The CDR3 sequence is CAWSLPRDRGRQPQHF. The CDR3 nucleotides are TGTGCCTGGAGTCTCCCCCGGGACAGGGGACGTCAGCCCCAGCATTTT. Full variable domain (missing parts from reference TRBV30 and TRBJ1-5): SQTIHQWPATLVQPVGSPLSLECTVEGTSNPNLYWYRQAAGRGLQLLFYSVGIGQISSEVPQNLSASRPQDRQFILSSKKLLLSDSGFYLCAWSLPRDRGRQPQHFGDGTRLSIL.

This clonotype was seen repeatedly, ten times or more. The chain uses TRBV6-2 or TRBV6-3 and TRBJ2-4; D not certain. Per the germline V gene, CDR1 is MNHEY and CDR2 is SVGEGT. The CDR3 consists of 12 residues. V lost 5 bases and J 15 bases, leaving 17 bases between the germline ends. CDR3 loop: CASSPPTWKTYF. CDR3 DNA sequence: TGTGCCAGCAGTCCTCCGACCTGGAAAACGTACTTC.

Worth noting for this clonotype: A read error is likely, as this CDR3 ends without the conserved phenylalanine or tryptophan. It is unclear where the CDR3 begins or ends on the DNA, so no DNA is shown, and the CDR3 is as TCRdb lists it. The V call is TRBV4-1, the J call TRBJ2-2; TRBD1 is the table's D call, not checked against the DNA. The CDR3 is 15 residues long, ends included. The V gene's germline CDR1 is MGHRA and CDR2 YSYEKL. The CDR3 protein is CASSARTGGPGELCL.

In its sample, this clonotype was seen many times. This chain links TRBV15 with TRBJ2-7; D tentatively reads TRBD1 or TRBD2 (5 bases each). The CDR3 sequence is 13 residues long. Germline CDR1 LNHNV, CDR2 YYDKDF (reference sequence). Trimming cost V 5 bases and J 3 bases, with 11 bases left between them. CDR3 sequence reads: CATSLPGSYEQYF. The CDR3 region has the DNA TGTGCCACCAGCCTTCCAGGGAGCTACGAGCAGTACTTC.

This clonotype was recorded many times. The rearrangement joins TRBV12-3 or TRBV12-4 to TRBJ1-1, with a weak D call TRBD1 (6 bases). The CDR3 sequence is 14 residues long. V was pared by 2 bases and J by 5 bases, with 12 bases between. In nucleotides, the CDR3 is TGTGCCAGCAGTTTAAGGACAGTGGCTACTGAAGCTTTCTTT. Its protein is CASSLRTVATEAFF.